This T cell receptor beta chain was recorded in a study of a mutant IDH1 vaccine in newly diagnosed glioma. At the level of the study: Previous treatment comprised radiotherapy, temozolomide, or both, mostly both.

Time point here: week 11, during vaccination. Each dose delivered 300 ug of mutant IDH1 20-mer peptide subcutaneously with imiquimod. Regarding the study as a whole: Immune responses arising from the vaccine appeared in approximately 92% of patients. Pseudoprogression looked unconnected to shifts in top peripheral T cell clonotypes.

This clone was counted between two and nine times. What it binds is not known. Sequencing used immunoSEQ multiplex PCR; TCRdb keeps in-frame clones, though not all of them. The sample has 45,000 to 65,000 clones; around 90% are singletons. Germline CDR1 reads SGHVS; CDR2 reads FQNEAQ. The CDR3 has 16 residues. The V gene lost 1 base and the J gene lost 3 bases, with 14 bases spanning the gap. The sample here was PBMCs, taken from a glioma patient whose treatment included an IDH1 peptide vaccine. The sequence was collected from a man aged 45 to 65 with glioma. The V and J genes are TRBV7-8 and TRBJ2-3, with a tentative D call TRBD2 (5 bases). The CDR3 DNA sequence: TGTGCCAGCAGCTTAGGTGGTGGTCGAGGGACAGATACGCAGTATTTT. Encoded protein: CASSLGGGRGTDTQYF.